The clone carrying this TCR beta chain was seen a few times. This entry is derived from a study of blood T cell repertoires in COVID-19. Source study methods: Reference gene primers were amplified, and this amplification served to estimate nucleated cell counts. The table came from immunoSEQ multiplex PCR; TCRdb's copy has only in-frame clones and leaves some out. V and J calls and clone size are as listed in that table; D and trimming were resolved from the DNA. This sample has about 170,000 clones, with roughly 88% found just once. CDR1 and CDR2 (germline): SGDLS, YYNGEE. CDR3 size: 15 residues. The V gene end was trimmed by 5 bases and the J gene end by 0 bases; junction bases not matched to a gene: 4.

The receptor's source is a man aged 18 to 29 with COVID-19, enrolled during active disease. The rearrangement links TRBV9 to TRBJ2-7; TRBD2 aligns across 11 bases. Sequenced sample: peripheral blood. For the CDR3, the DNA is TGTGCCAGCAGTACTAGCGGGAGCCCCTCCTACGAGCAGTACTTC. Encoded protein: CASSTSGSPSYEQYF.